These T cell receptor beta chains were read from a single sample in a study of cytomegalovirus exposure and HLA in healthy donors. Some clones are missing from TCRdb's copy, which holds only in-frame ones; the method was immunoSEQ multiplex PCR. The repertoire holds about 190,000 clones, with less than 85% as singletons. Sequencing was performed on PBMCs. The receptor source for this set is a boy under 18 in good health and CMV-seronegative. Each CDR3 is given with its conserved first and last residue. D genes are given only for firm matches. Clone size is shown for a subset of rows, as once, few, many or a class of expanded clone.

>NA|TRBD1|TRBV11-2|TRBJ1-2
TGTGCCAGCAGCTTTCAGACAGGGGAAAACTATGGCTACACCTTC
CASSFQTGENYGYTF
>NA|NA|TRBV6-6|TRBJ1-2
TGTGCCAGCAGTTACTACACCGGGGGGGATGGCTACACCTTC
CASSYYTGGDGYTF
>NA|NA|TRBV6-6|TRBJ2-5
TGTGCCAGCAGTTACTCGGAGGAGACCCAGTACTTC
CASSYSEETQYF
>few|NA|TRBV11-3|TRBJ2-7
TGTGCCAGCAGCTTAGGTAAGGAGGCGGACTACGAGCAGTACTTC
CASSLGKEADYEQYF
>NA|NA|TRBV4-1|TRBJ1-5
TGCGCCAGCAGCCAAGATGGGCAACAGCCCCAGCATTTT
CASSQDGQQPQHF
>NA|TRBD1|TRBV5-6|TRBJ1-1
TGTGCCAGCAGCCTGTTGGGACAGGAGCCGAACACTGAAGCTTTCTTT
CASSLLGQEPNTEAFF
>NA|TRBD1|TRBV11-2|TRBJ2-5
TGTGCCAGCAGAACACCGGGACAGGAAGAGACCCAGTACTTC
CASRTPGQEETQYF
>NA|NA|TRBV19|TRBJ2-7
TGTGCCAGTAGTATAGATCAGGATTCTGATGAGCAGTACTTC
CASSIDQDSDEQYF
>NA|NA|TRBV5-6|TRBJ1-4
TGTGCCAGCAGCTCGCTCCGGGAGGCTGGAGAAAAACTGTTTTTT
CASSSLREAGEKLFF
>NA|NA|TRBV29-1|TRBJ2-7
TGCAGCGTTGAAGCGGGGGCGGGGGTCGAGCAGTACTTC
CSVEAGAGVEQYF
>NA|NA|TRBV6-1|TRBJ1-2
TGTGCCAGCAGAGGATCACAGGGTGGCGGCTACACCTTC
CASRGSQGGGYTF
>NA|NA|TRBV6-6|TRBJ1-5
TGTGCCAGCAGCGACACCCTTAGCAATCAGCCCCAGCATTTT
CASSDTLSNQPQHF
>NA|NA|TRBV6-1|TRBJ2-3
TGTGCCAGCAGTGAATGGTGGGGCGGCACAGATACGCAGTATTTT
CASSEWWGGTDTQYF
>few|NA|TRBV30|TRBJ1-1
TGTGCCTGGAGTAAGGGGTGGAACACTGAAGCTTTCTTT
CAWSKGWNTEAFF
>NA|NA|TRBV10-3|TRBJ2-7
TGTGCCATCAGTCCTCTAGCAAGCTACGAGCAGTACTTC
CAISPLASYEQYF
>NA|TRBD1|TRBV5-8|TRBJ2-1
TGTGCCAGCAGCGGAGGGACAGGGGGTGGGAACAATGAGCAGTTCTTC
CASSGGTGGGNNEQFF
>NA|TRBD2|TRBV6-5|TRBJ2-3
TGTGCCAGCAGTTCAGAAAACTTCGCGGGAGAATCGCAGTATTTT
CASSSENFAGESQYF
>NA|TRBD2|TRBV5-1|TRBJ2-7
TGCGCCAGCAGCTCTAGCGGGACGGCGGGGCACGAGCAGTACTTC
CASSSSGTAGHEQYF
>NA|TRBD2|TRBV30|TRBJ2-7
TGTGCCTGGATCCCGGGACTAGCGGGAGTAGGGGAGCAGTACTTC
CAWIPGLAGVGEQYF
>once|NA|TRBV5-8|TRBJ1-5
TGTGCCAGCAGCTTGCGGGGTCAGCCCCAGCATTTT
CASSLRGQPQHF
>NA|NA|TRBV6-4|TRBJ1-4
TGTGCCAGCAGTGATTTACCGGGGTCTGAAAAACTGTTTTTT
CASSDLPGSEKLFF
>NA|NA|TRBV15|TRBJ1-2
TGTGCCACGCGTACGGACAGTGGCGACCGTCCTTATGGCTACACCTTC
CATRTDSGDRPYGYTF
>NA|TRBD1|TRBV27|TRBJ1-2
TGTGCCAGCAGTTTTGTCGGACAGGGTCATCGGTCGAACTATGGCTACACCTTC
CASSFVGQGHRSNYGYTF
>NA|TRBD2|TRBV2|TRBJ2-5
TGTGCCAGCAGTGGAGGCGCTAGCGGCCAAGAGACCCAGTACTTC
CASSGGASGQETQYF
>NA|TRBD2|TRBV5-4|TRBJ2-3
TGTGCCAGCAGCTCCAGCGGGAGTATAACAGATACGCAGTATTTT
CASSSSGSITDTQYF
>NA|TRBD2|TRBV12-5|TRBJ2-1
TGTGCTAGTGGTTGGTCCCGGACTAGCGGGAGTGTGTGGAATGAGCAGTTCTTC
CASGWSRTSGSVWNEQFF
>NA|NA|TRBV4-3|TRBJ2-2
TGCGCCAGCAGCCAAGCCGAACTTGAGACCGGGGAGCTGTTTTTT
CASSQAELETGELFF
>once|NA|TRBV5-6|TRBJ1-2
TGTGCCAGCAGCCGCGGGATGTGGGCCTATGGCTACACCTTC
CASSRGMWAYGYTF
>NA|TRBD1|TRBV7-2|TRBJ2-2
TGTGCCAGCAGCGATGAGGCCCGGGACAGGCTTCCCGGGGAGCTGTTTTTT
CASSDEARDRLPGELFF
>few|NA|TRBV21-1|TRBJ2-3
TGTGCCAGCAGCAAAAGTCGGAGAGACACAGATACGCAGTATTTT
CASSKSRRDTDTQYF
>once|NA|TRBV25-1|TRBJ1-5
TGTGCCAGCAGTGAAGACAGATCTAGCAATCAGCCCCAGCATTTT
CASSEDRSSNQPQHF
>NA|TRBD1|TRBV9|TRBJ2-7
TGTGCCAGCAGCGTAGGCGGGACAGGGTCCTACGAGCAGTACTTC
CASSVGGTGSYEQYF
>NA|TRBD2|TRBV4-2|TRBJ2-7
TGTGCCAGCAGCCAAGCTGCGGGAGTGTCGAAGGACGAGCAGTACTTC
CASSQAAGVSKDEQYF
>NA|NA|TRBV9|TRBJ2-3
TGTGCCAGCAGCCCCGGACAGTCCACAGATACGCAGTATTTT
CASSPGQSTDTQYF
>few|NA|TRBV19|TRBJ2-7
TGTGCCAGTAGTCCGCGGGCTAGCGCTTTCAACTACGAGCAGTACTTC
CASSPRASAFNYEQYF
>few|TRBD1|TRBV5-1|TRBJ1-1
TGCGCCAGCAGCAATCAGGGGGCGGAAACTGAAGCTTTCTTT
CASSNQGAETEAFF
>NA|TRBD1|TRBV23-1|TRBJ2-5
TGCGCCATCTCCACGAGGGGGCGAGTTGAAGAGACCCAGTACTTC
CAISTRGRVEETQYF
>NA|NA|TRBV5-1|TRBJ1-1
TGCGCCAGCAGCTTGGTTCCAGGAATGAACACTGAAGCTTTCTTT
CASSLVPGMNTEAFF
>NA|TRBD2|TRBV4-2|TRBJ2-3
TGTGCCAGCAGTAAGGGAGGGACTCCTGGAACAGATACGCAGTATTTT
CASSKGGTPGTDTQYF
>NA|NA|TRBV21-1|TRBJ2-1
TGTGCCAGCCCCCATGGGGGGGTGACTAGCGGGACCTACAATGAGCAGTTCTTC
CASPHGGVTSGTYNEQFF
>NA|TRBD1|TRBV7-9|TRBJ2-5
TGTGCCAGCAGCTTTTGGACAGGCTACCAAGAGACCCAGTACTTC
CASSFWTGYQETQYF
>NA|NA|TRBV19|TRBJ2-7
TGTGCCAGTTCCGGGGTAGGCGGTGCCTACGAGCAGTACTTC
CASSGVGGAYEQYF
>NA|NA|TRBV11-3|TRBJ1-1
TGTGCCAGCAGCTTAGAGGGGGAGGACACTGAAGCTTTCTTT
CASSLEGEDTEAFF
>NA|TRBD1|TRBV7-9|TRBJ1-2
TGTGCCAGCAGCTCAAACAGGGGACCGGCCCCCGGCTACACCTTC
CASSSNRGPAPGYTF
>NA|TRBD1|TRBV19|TRBJ1-2
TGTGCCAGCTCCGGGACAGGGGGTTATGGCTACACCTTC
CASSGTGGYGYTF
>NA|NA|TRBV6-4|TRBJ2-3
TGTGCCAGCAGTGACACTGGTACTCGGGGTCACACAGATACGCAGTATTTT
CASSDTGTRGHTDTQYF